The 2 T cell receptor beta chains below were found in one sample sequenced in a study of T cells after yellow fever vaccination. Via MiXCR, TCRdb re-called the 5' RACE reads, giving one row per CDR3 protein. Among some 340,000 distinct CDR3 sequences listed, around 11% were seen once. Sequencing was performed on CD4+ T cells sorted from PBMCs, taken 45 days after the yellow fever booster vaccination. All receptors derive from a man aged 18 to 29 who received the YFV17D yellow fever vaccine.

This clonotype was detected a few times. V and J are TRBV4-1 and TRBJ2-3; either TRBD1 or TRBD2 may supply D (5 bases each). Germline CDR1 MGHRA, CDR2 YSYEKL. The V end was cut by 5 bases, the J end by 7 bases, with 13 bases between. The CDR3 loop spans 13 amino acids. For the CDR3, the DNA is TGCGCCAGCAGCTTGGACGGGGCGAATACGCAGTATTTT. It yields the protein CASSLDGANTQYF.

This clonotype has more than one count but fewer than ten. The CDR3 DNA reads TGTGCCAGCAGCTTGTATGGGGGTGTGACTGAAGCTTTCTTT. Amino acid sequence: CASSLYGGVTEAFF. The chain joins TRBV5-6 to TRBJ1-1, with a weak D call TRBD1 (5 bases). The V gene lost 1 base and the J gene lost 5 bases, with 12 bases spanning the gap. Germline V CDR1 and CDR2: SGHDT, YYEEEE. The CDR3 consists of 14 residues.